This section outlines one T cell receptor (beta chain) sequence together with its context. Its antigen is not identified. V was cut by 2 bases and J by 2 bases, with 10 bases left in between. CDR3 length: 16 amino acids. The germline V gene encodes CDR1 ENHRY and CDR2 SYGVKD. TCR beta VDJ and CDR3 profiles were obtained from a genomic DNA template. TCRdb fed the reads into MiXCR, producing one record per CDR3 protein. The data hold 200,000 to 250,000 distinct CDR3 sequences, with roughly 35% observed a single time. This entry belongs to a study of CD8+CD57+ T cells in acquired aplastic anemia. As for the study in general: CD4+ and CD8+ cells, once sorted, gave DNA averaging approximately 3 ug. Healthy donor CD4+ samples were sequenced to a depth that averaged around 11 million reads. Study-wide results and caveats: CD8+ Simpson's diversity did not differ significantly between patients and controls. The same twenty-nine CD8+ CDR3 sequences occurred in patients and in controls.

The chain is built from TRBV10-3 and TRBJ2-6; TRBD1 or TRBD2 may be the D gene (5 bases each). Sequenced material: sorted CD4+, CD8+, or CD8+CD57+ T cells (not recorded which) from PBMCs. The TCR was taken from a human donor in good health, serving as a control. The DNA for the CDR3 is TGTGCCATCAGTGAGACGGGGCTCGCTGGGGCCAACGTCCTGACTTTC. The encoded protein is CAISETGLAGANVLTF.